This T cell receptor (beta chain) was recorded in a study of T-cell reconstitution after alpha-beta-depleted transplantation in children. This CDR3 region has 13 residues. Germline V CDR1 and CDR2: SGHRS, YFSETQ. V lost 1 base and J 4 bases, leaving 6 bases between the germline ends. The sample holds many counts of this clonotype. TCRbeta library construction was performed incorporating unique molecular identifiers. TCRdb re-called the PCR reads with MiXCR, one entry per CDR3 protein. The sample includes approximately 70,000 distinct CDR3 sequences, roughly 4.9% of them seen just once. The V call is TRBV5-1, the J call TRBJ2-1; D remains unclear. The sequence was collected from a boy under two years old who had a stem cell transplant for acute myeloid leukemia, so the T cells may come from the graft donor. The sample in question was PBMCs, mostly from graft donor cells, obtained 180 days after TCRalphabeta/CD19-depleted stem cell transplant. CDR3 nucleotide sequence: TGCGCCAGCAGCTTGATGGGGTACAATGAGCAGTTCTTC. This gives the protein CASSLMGYNEQFF.